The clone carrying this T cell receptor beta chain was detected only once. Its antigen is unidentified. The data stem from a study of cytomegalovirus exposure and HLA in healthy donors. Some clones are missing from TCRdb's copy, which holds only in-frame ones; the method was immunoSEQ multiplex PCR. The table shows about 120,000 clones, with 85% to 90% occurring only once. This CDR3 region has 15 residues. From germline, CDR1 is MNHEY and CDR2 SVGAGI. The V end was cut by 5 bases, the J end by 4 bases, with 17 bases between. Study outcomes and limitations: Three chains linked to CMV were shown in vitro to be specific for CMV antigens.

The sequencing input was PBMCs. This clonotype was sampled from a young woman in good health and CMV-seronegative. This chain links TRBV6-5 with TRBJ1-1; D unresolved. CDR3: CASSPAPYASTEAFF. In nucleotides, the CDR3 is TGTGCCAGCAGTCCCGCCCCCTACGCTAGCACTGAAGCTTTCTTT.